The table lists the clone carrying this T cell receptor beta chain with a count of one. This sample was included in a study of Ad26.COV2.S vaccination and SARS-CoV-2 variants. Germline V lookup: CDR1 SGDLS, CDR2 YYNGEE. The CDR3 is 14 residues long. V was shortened by 4 bases and J by 0 bases, with 10 bases between the two germline ends. The treatment was: roughly 20 received Ad26.COV2.S at low or high dose, single or two shots; five or six received placebo; per-sample allocation not given. At day 63 after the first vaccine or placebo injection, samples were drawn. The assay was immunoSEQ multiplex PCR, and TCRdb's table has in-frame clones only and misses some. This sample carries 410,000 or so clones, around 93% of them seen once, and the ten largest clones take about 1.7%.

Specimen: peripheral blood, collected in a trial of Ad26.COV2.S vaccine versus placebo. This clonotype originated in a person aged 18 to 65 who received the Ad26.COV2.S COVID-19 vaccine or a placebo. The rearrangement uses TRBV9 and TRBJ1-1; D remains unclear. For the CDR3, the DNA is TGTGCCAGCAGCTTCCGGGCGGTGAACACTGAAGCTTTCTTT. Translated: CASSFRAVNTEAFF.